Following are 8 T cell receptor beta chains from one sample sequenced in a study of blood T cell repertoires in COVID-19. Repertoires were generated with immunoSEQ multiplex PCR, while TCRdb's copy carries only in-frame clones and drops some. The data contain fewer than 200,000 clones, around four fifths of them seen just once; the ten biggest clones take up about 1.9%. The source material was peripheral blood. Receptors were obtained from a woman aged 80 or over with acute or convalescent COVID-19.

The rearrangement uses TRBV30 and TRBJ1-6, with D hard to call. The CDR3 is 13 amino acids. V was cut by 4 bases and J by 7 bases, with 11 bases left in between. CDR1 is GTSNPN and CDR2 is SVGIG in the germline V gene (reference sequence). The CDR3 loop reads CAWTVRENSPLHF. CDR3 DNA: TGTGCCTGGACGGTACGGGAAAATTCACCCCTCCACTTT.

The chain has TRBV20-1 and TRBJ2-5; TRBD2 aligns across 7 bases. The J segment lost 5 bases and the V segment lost 6 bases, leaving 3 bases of the junction unmatched. CDR3 length equals 11 residues. Per germline, CDR1 DFQATT and CDR2 SNEGSKA (reference sequence). CDR3 protein: CSARDYETQYF. CDR3 DNA sequence: TGCAGTGCCCGGGACTATGAGACCCAGTACTTC.

The chain carries TRBV19 and TRBJ1-4; 12 bases line up with TRBD1. The germline V gene has CDR1 LNHDA and CDR2 SQIVND (reference sequence). The ends lost 4 bases at V and 14 bases at J; junction bases unmatched: 8. The CDR3 length is 14 residues. CDR3 nucleotide sequence: TGTGCCAGTAGTAGGCAAGGGACAGGGGGCTGGCTGTTTTTT. As protein: CASSRQGTGGWLFF. Looking up the rest from reference TRBV19 and TRBJ1-4 gives the full variable domain: DGGITQSPKYLFRKEGQNVTLSCEQNLNHDAMYWYRQDPGQGLRLIYYSQIVNDFQKGDIAEGYSVSREKKESFPLTVTSAQKNPTAFYLCASSRQGTGGWLFFGSGTQLSVL.

The chain couples TRBV5-6 to TRBJ2-7; TRBD2 agrees at 7 bases. The germline CDR1 and CDR2 sequences are SGHDT and YYEEEE. This CDR3 spans 17 amino acids. With V trimmed by 0 bases and J by 3 bases, 12 bases remained unmatched. CDR3 sequence: CASSLGGPSGAFYEQYF. As DNA, the CDR3 is TGTGCCAGCAGCTTGGGTGGACCTAGCGGAGCCTTCTACGAGCAGTACTTC. Full variable domain (missing parts from reference TRBV5-6 and TRBJ2-7): DAGVTQSPTHLIKTRGQQVTLRCSPKSGHDTVSWYQQALGQGPQFIFQYYEEEERQRGNFPDRFSGHQFPNYSSELNVNALLLGDSALYLCASSLGGPSGAFYEQYFGPGTRLTVT.

The chain uses TRBV9 and TRBJ1-2; D is unclear. V gave up 0 bases and J gave up 2 bases, with 5 bases separating them. CDR3 length equals 13 residues. Germline loops: CDR1 SGDLS, CDR2 YYNGEE. The DNA for the CDR3 is TGTGCCAGCAGCGTAGGCCAGAACTATGGCTACACCTTC. It specifies CASSVGQNYGYTF.

This clone was counted only a few times. The chain's CDR3 is CASVWQGDTEAFF. The CDR3 DNA is TGTGCCAGCGTCTGGCAAGGGGACACTGAAGCTTTCTTT. This chain joins TRBV6-5 and TRBJ1-1; D possibly corresponds to TRBD1 (5 bases). Trimming removed 8 bases at V and 3 bases at J, with 13 bases between. The CDR3 consists of 13 residues. From germline, CDR1 is MNHEY and CDR2 SVGAGI.

The chain uses TRBV7-9 and TRBJ1-4, with D possibly TRBD1 on 6 matching bases. CDR1 is SEHNR and CDR2 is FQNEAQ in the germline V gene (reference sequence). The CDR3 contains 16 residues. The ends were cut back, 1 base at V and 4 bases at J, with 13 bases in the middle. The CDR3, as DNA: TGTGCCAGCAGCTTAGGGGCAGGGGCTGTTAATGAAAAACTGTTTTTT. This encodes CASSLGAGAVNEKLFF.

In this sample, this clone turned up once. V gene TRBV19 combines with J gene TRBJ2-7; TRBD2 might be the D (5 bases). Per germline, CDR1 LNHDA and CDR2 SQIVND (reference sequence). The length of the CDR3 is 12 residues. Trimming stripped 7 bases from V and 0 bases from J, with 7 bases between. DNA for the CDR3: TGTGCCAGTACCGGGAACTCCTACGAGCAGTACTTC. Its protein product is CASTGNSYEQYF.